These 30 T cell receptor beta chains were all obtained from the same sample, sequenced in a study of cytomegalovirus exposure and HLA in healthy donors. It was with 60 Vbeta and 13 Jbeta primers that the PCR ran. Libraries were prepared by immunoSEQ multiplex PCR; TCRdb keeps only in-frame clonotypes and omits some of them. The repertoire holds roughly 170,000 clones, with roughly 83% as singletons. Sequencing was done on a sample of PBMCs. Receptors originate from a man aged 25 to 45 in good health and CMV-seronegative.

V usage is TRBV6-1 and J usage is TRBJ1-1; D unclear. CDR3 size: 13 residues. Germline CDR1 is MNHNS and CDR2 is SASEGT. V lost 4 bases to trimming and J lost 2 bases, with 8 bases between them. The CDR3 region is CASSGTVNTEAFF. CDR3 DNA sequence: TGTGCCAGCAGTGGAACAGTAAACACTGAAGCTTTCTTT.

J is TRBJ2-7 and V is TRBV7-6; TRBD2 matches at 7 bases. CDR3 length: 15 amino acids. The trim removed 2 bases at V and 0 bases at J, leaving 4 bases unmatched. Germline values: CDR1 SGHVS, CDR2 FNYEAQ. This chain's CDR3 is CASSLSSGFSYEQYF. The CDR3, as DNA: TGTGCCAGCAGCTTAAGTAGCGGGTTCTCCTACGAGCAGTACTTC.

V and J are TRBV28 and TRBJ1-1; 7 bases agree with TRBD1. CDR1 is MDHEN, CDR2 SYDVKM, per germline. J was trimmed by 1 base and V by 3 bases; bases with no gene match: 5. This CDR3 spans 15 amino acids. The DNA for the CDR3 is TGTGCCAGCAGTTTTTGGGACAGCGGGAACACTGAAGCTTTCTTT. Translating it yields CASSFWDSGNTEAFF.

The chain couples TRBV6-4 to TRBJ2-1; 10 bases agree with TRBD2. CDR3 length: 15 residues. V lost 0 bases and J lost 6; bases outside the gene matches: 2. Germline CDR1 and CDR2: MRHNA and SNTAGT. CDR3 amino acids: CASSDSAGGPNEQFF. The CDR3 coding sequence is TGTGCCAGCAGTGACTCAGCGGGGGGGCCCAATGAGCAGTTCTTC.

In DNA, the CDR3 is TGTGCCAGCAGCCCCTACCGGACTAGCGGGAGAGCGGATACGCAGTATTTT. Translation: CASSPYRTSGRADTQYF. The chain recombines TRBV7-8 with TRBJ2-3; 13 nucleotides align to TRBD2. Germline V CDR1 and CDR2: SGHVS, FQNEAQ. Trimming removed 5 bases from V and 6 bases from J; junction bases left unmatched: 11. This CDR3 is 17 amino acids long.

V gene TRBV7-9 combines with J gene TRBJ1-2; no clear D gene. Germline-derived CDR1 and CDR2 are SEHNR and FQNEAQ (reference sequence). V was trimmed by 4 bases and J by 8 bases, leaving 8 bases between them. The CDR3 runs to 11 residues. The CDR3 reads CASSSPRGYTF. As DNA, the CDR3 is TGTGCCAGCAGCTCCCCGCGAGGCTACACCTTC.

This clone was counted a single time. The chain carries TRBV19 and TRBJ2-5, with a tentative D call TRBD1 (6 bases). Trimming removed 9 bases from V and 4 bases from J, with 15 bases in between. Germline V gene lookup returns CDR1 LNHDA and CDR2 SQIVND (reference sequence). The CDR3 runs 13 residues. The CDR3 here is CASEAGVGETQYF. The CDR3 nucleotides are TGTGCCAGCGAGGCAGGGGTTGGAGAGACCCAGTACTTC.

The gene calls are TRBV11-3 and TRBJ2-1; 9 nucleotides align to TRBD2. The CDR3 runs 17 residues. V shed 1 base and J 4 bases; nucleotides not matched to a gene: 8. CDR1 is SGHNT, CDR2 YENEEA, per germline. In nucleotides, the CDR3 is TGTGCCAGCAGCTTAGCTAGCGGGAACCCGATTTACAATGAGCAGTTCTTC. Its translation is CASSLASGNPIYNEQFF.

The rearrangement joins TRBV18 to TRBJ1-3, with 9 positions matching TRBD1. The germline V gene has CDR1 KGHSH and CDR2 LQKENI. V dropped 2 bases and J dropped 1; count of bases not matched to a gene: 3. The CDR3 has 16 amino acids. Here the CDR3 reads CASSPSGTGSGNTIYF. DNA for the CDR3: TGTGCCAGCTCACCAAGCGGGACAGGGTCTGGAAACACCATATATTTT.

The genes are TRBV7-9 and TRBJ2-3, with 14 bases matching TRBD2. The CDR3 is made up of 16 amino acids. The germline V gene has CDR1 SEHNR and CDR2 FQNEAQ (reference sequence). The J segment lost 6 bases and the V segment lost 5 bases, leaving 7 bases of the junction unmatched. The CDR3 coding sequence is TGTGCCAGCAGCCCAAGACTAGCGGGGGGGCTCGATACGCAGTATTTT. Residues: CASSPRLAGGLDTQYF. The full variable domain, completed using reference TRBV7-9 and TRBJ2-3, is DTGVSQNPRHKITKRGQNVTFRCDPISEHNRLYWYRQTLGQGPEFLTYFQNEAQLEKSRLLSDRFSAERPKGSFSTLEIQRTEQGDSAMYLCASSPRLAGGLDTQYFGPGTRLTVL.

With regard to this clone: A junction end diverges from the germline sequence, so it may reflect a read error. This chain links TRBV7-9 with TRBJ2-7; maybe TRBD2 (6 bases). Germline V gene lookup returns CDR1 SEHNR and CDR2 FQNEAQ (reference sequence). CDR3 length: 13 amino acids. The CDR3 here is CSSSRDSDYEQYF. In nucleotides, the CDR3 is TGTTCCAGCAGCAGGGACTCGGACTACGAGCAGTACTTC.

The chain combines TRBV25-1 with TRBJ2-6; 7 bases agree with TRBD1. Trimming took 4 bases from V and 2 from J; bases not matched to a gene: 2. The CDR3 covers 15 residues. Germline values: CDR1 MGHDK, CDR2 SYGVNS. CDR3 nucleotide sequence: TGTGCCAGCAGTGCGGGACAGACTGGGGCCAACGTCCTGACTTTC. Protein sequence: CASSAGQTGANVLTF.

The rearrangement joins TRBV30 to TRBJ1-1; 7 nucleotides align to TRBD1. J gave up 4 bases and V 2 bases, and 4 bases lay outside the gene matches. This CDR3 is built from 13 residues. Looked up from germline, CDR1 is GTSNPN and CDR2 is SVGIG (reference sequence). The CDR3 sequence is CAWSTTGATEAFF. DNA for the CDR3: TGTGCCTGGAGTACTACAGGGGCCACTGAAGCTTTCTTT.

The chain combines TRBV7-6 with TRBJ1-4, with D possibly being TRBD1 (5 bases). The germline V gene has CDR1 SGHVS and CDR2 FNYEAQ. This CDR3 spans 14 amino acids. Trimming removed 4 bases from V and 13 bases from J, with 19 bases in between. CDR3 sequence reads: CASSYGAGGVGLFF. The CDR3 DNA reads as TGTGCCAGCAGCTACGGGGCCGGGGGGGTAGGACTGTTTTTT.

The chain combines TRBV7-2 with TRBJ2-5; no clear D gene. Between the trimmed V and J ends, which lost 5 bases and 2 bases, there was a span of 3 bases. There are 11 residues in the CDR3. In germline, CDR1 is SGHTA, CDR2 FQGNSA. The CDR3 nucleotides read TGTGCCAGCAGCCCTCAAGAGACCCAGTACTTC. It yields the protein CASSPQETQYF.

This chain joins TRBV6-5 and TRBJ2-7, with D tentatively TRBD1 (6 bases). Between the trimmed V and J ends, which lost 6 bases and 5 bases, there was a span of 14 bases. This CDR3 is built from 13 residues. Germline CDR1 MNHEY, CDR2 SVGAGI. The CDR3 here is CASRATGSDEQYF. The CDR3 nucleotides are TGTGCCAGCAGAGCAACAGGGAGCGACGAGCAGTACTTC.

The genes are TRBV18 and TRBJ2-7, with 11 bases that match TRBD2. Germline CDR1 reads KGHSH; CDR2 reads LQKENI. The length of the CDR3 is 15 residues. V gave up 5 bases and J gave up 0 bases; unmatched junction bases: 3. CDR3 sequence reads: CASSSTSGSSYEQYF. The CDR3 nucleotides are TGTGCCAGCTCATCAACTAGCGGGAGCTCCTACGAGCAGTACTTC. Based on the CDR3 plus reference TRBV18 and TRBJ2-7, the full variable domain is NAGVMQNPRHLVRRRGQEARLRCSPMKGHSHVYWYRQLPEEGLKFMVYLQKENIIDESGMPKERFSAEFPKEGPSILRIQQVVRGDSAAYFCASSSTSGSSYEQYFGPGTRLTVT.

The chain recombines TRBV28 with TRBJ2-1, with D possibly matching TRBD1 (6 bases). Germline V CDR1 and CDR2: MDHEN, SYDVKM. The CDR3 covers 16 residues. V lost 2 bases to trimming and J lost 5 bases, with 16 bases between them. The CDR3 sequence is CASSLPTGTPNNEQFF. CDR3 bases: TGTGCCAGCAGTTTACCCACAGGGACCCCCAACAATGAGCAGTTCTTC.

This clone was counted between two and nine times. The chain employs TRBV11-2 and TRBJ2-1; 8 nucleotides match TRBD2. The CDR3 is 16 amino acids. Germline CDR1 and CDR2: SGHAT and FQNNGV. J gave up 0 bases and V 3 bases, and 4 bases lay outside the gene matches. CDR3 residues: CASSFGGGSSYNEQFF. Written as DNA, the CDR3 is TGTGCCAGCAGCTTTGGCGGGGGGAGCTCCTACAATGAGCAGTTCTTC.

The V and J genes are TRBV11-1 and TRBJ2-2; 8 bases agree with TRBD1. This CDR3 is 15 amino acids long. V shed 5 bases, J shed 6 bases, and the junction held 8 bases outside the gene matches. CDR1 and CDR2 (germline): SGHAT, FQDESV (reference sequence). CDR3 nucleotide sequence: TGTGCCAGCAGCCCCCGGACAGGGTTAGCCGGGGAGCTGTTTTTT. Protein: CASSPRTGLAGELFF. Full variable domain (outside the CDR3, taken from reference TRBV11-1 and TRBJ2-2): EAEVAQSPRYKITEKSQAVAFWCDPISGHATLYWYRQILGQGPELLVQFQDESVVDDSQLPKDRFSAERLKGVDSTLKIQPAELGDSAMYLCASSPRTGLAGELFFGEGSRLTVL.

CDR3 nucleotide sequence: TGTGCCAGCAGCTTGGAGGCGGGGAGCTCTGGGGCCAACGTCCTGACTTTC. The encoded protein is CASSLEAGSSGANVLTF. This chain joins TRBV5-6 and TRBJ2-6, with a tentative D call TRBD2 (6 bases). V lost 0 bases and J lost 0, with 10 bases in between. The germline V gene has CDR1 SGHDT and CDR2 YYEEEE. The CDR3 totals 17 residues.

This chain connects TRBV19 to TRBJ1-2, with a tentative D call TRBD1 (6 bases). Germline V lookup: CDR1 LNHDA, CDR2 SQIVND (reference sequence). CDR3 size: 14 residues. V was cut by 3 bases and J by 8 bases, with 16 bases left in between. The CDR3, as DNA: TGTGCCAGTAGTATCGGCTCACAGGGCGGCGGCTACACCTTC. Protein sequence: CASSIGSQGGGYTF.

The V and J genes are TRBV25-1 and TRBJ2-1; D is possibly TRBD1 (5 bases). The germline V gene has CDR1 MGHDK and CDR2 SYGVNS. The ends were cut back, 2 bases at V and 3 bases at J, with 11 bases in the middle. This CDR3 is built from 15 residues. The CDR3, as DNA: TGTGCCAGCAGTGAAAGGGGATGGGGCTACAATGAGCAGTTCTTC. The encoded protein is CASSERGWGYNEQFF.

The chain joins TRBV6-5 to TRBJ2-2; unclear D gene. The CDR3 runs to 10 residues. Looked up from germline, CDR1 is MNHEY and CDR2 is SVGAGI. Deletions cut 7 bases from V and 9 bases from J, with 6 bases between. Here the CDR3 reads CASKNRELFF. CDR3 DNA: TGTGCCAGCAAGAACAGGGAGCTGTTTTTT.

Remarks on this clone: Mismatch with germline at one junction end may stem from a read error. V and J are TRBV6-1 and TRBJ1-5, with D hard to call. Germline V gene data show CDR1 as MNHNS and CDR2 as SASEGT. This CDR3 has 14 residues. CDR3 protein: CASSEDGSNQPQHF. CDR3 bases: TGTGCCAGCAGCGAAGATGGCAGCAATCAGCCCCAGCATTTT.

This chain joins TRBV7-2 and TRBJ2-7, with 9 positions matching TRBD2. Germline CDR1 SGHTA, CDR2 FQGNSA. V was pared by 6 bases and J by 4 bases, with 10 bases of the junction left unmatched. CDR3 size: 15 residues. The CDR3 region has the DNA TGTGCCAGCAGTCAACAGGGACTAGCTTTTTACGAGCAGTACTTC. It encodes CASSQQGLAFYEQYF.

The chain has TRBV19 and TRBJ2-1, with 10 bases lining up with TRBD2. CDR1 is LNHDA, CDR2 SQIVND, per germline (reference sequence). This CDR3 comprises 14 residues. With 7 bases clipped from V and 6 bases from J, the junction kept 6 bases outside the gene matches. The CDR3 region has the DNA TGTGCCAGTACAAGCGGGAGGGGGGGCAATGAGCAGTTCTTC. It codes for CASTSGRGGNEQFF.

CDR3 sequence reads: CASSMAGNTEAFF. CDR3 DNA sequence: TGTGCCAGCAGCATGGCAGGGAACACTGAAGCTTTCTTT. V usage is TRBV21-1 and J usage is TRBJ1-1; no check of the table's D call, TRBD1, against the DNA was made. TRBV21-1 is listed as a pseudogene. CDR3 size: 13 residues.

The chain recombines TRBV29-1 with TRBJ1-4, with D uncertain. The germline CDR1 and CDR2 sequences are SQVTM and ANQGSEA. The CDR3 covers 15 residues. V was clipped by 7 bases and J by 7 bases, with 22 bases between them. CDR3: CSAQDTVRVGEKLFF. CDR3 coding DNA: TGCAGCGCCCAAGATACCGTGAGGGTGGGTGAAAAACTGTTTTTT. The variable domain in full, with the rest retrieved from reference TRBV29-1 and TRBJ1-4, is SAVISQKPSRDICQRGTSLTIQCQVDSQVTMMFWYRQQPGQSLTLIATANQGSEATYESGFVIDKFPISRPNLTFSTLTVSNMSPEDSSIYLCSAQDTVRVGEKLFFGSGTQLSVL.

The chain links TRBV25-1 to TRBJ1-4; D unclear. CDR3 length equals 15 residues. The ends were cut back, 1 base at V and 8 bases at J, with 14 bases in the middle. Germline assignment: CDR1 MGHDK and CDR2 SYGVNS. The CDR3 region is CASSELGLEGEKLFF. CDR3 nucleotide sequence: TGTGCCAGCAGTGAATTGGGCCTAGAGGGCGAAAAACTGTTTTTT.